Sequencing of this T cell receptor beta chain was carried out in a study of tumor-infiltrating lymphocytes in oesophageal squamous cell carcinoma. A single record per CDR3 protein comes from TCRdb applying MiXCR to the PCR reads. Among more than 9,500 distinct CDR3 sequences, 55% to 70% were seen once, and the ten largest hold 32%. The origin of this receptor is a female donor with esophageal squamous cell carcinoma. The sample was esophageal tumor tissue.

The CDR3 region is CASSPHVDTGELFF. DNA of the CDR3: TGTGCCAGCAGCCCCCATGTGGACACCGGGGAGCTGTTTTTT. The J gene is TRBJ2-2, the V gene TRBV7-2; D call uncertain. This CDR3 is built from 14 residues. Germline CDR1 reads SGHTA; CDR2 reads FQGNSA. V gave up 5 bases and J gave up 3 bases, with 10 bases separating them.